These 29 T cell receptor beta chains were all obtained from the same sample, sequenced in a study of blood T cell repertoires in COVID-19. Repertoires were generated with immunoSEQ multiplex PCR, while TCRdb's copy carries only in-frame clones and drops some. The top ten hold around 2.9% of the sample, which has about 140,000 clones, about 75% seen once. Specimen: PBMCs or T cells enriched from blood (not recorded which). These receptors came from a woman in her fifties or sixties who had recovered from COVID-19.

The CDR3 region has the DNA TGCGCCAGCAGCTTGGAGGGGGCGATGTCCTACGAGCAGTACTTC. It codes for CASSLEGAMSYEQYF. J is TRBJ2-7 and V is TRBV5-1; the match to TRBD1 covers 7 bases. CDR1 is SGHRS, CDR2 YFSETQ, per germline. J gave up 1 base and V 0 bases, and 4 bases lay outside the gene matches. This CDR3 contains 15 residues.

The rearrangement uses TRBV30 and TRBJ1-5; D not resolved. The CDR3 contains 14 residues. The V gene lost 0 bases and the J gene lost 0 bases, with 6 bases spanning the gap. The V gene's germline CDR1 is GTSNPN and CDR2 SVGIG (reference sequence). Written as DNA, the CDR3 is TGTGCCTGGAGTGTGGAGGGTAGCAATCAGCCCCAGCATTTT. This sequence encodes CAWSVEGSNQPQHF.

This chain links TRBV6-5 with TRBJ2-1, with TRBD2 matching 8 bases. The CDR3 consists of 14 residues. CDR1 and CDR2 (germline): MNHEY, SVGAGI. After removal of 5 bases from V and 5 bases from J, the junction contained 5 bases not matched to a gene. In DNA form, the CDR3 reads TGTGCCAGCAGTAGACTAGCGCTCAACAATGAGCAGTTCTTC. Its translation is CASSRLALNNEQFF.

The V and J genes are TRBV7-9 and TRBJ2-1; TRBD2 agrees at 8 bases. Germline values: CDR1 SEHNR, CDR2 FQNEAQ (reference sequence). V trimming: 2 bases; J trimming: 6 bases; junction bases outside the gene matches: 6. The CDR3 covers 15 residues. The CDR3 DNA sequence: TGTGCCAGCAGCTTAAGGGGACTAGTAGCCAATGAGCAGTTCTTC. Its translation: CASSLRGLVANEQFF.

This clone appeared a few times. The chain uses TRBV15 and TRBJ1-1; no clear D gene. Germline-derived CDR1 and CDR2 are LNHNV and YYDKDF (reference sequence). The CDR3 is made up of 13 amino acids. V shed 1 base and J shed 5 bases, with 8 bases lying between them. CDR3 nucleotides: TGTGCCACCAGCAGAGTCGGGGTTACTGAAGCTTTCTTT. The encoded protein is CATSRVGVTEAFF. The full variable domain, with the rest looked up from reference TRBV15 and TRBJ1-1, is DAMVIQNPRYQVTQFGKPVTLSCSQTLNHNVMYWYQQKSSQAPKLLFHYYDKDFNNEADTPDNFQSRRPNTSFCFLDIRSPGLGDTAMYLCATSRVGVTEAFFGQGTRLTVV.

V is TRBV28 and J is TRBJ2-3; D is undetermined. This CDR3 is built from 14 residues. The V end lost 2 bases, the J end lost 1 base, and 7 bases lay between the germline ends. Germline V gene sequence: CDR1 MDHEN, CDR2 SYDVKM. The CDR3, as DNA: TGTGCCAGCAGTTTACGCACAGGCACAGATACGCAGTATTTT. This translates into CASSLRTGTDTQYF.

The CDR3 DNA sequence: TGTGCCAGCGGAGTACTGGGGGAGGGCACTGAAGCTTTCTTT. Translated: CASGVLGEGTEAFF. The chain combines TRBV6-6 with TRBJ1-1; D may be TRBD1 (5 bases). Trimming removed 8 bases at V and 4 bases at J, with 17 bases between. The CDR3 is 14 residues long. Germline V gene data show CDR1 as MNHNY and CDR2 as SVGAGI (reference sequence).

This clone has only one observation. This CDR3 reads CASSSLEGGGAYSNQPQHF. CDR3 DNA sequence: TGTGCCAGCTCATCGCTTGAGGGTGGGGGCGCCTATAGCAATCAGCCCCAGCATTTT. The rearrangement links TRBV18 to TRBJ1-5; tentative D call: TRBD1 (6 bases). Germline V lookup: CDR1 KGHSH, CDR2 LQKENI. This CDR3 is 19 amino acids long. Trimming pared 5 bases from V and 0 bases from J, leaving 23 bases between.

Notes on this clone: Other DNA sequences in this specimen translate into the identical CDR3. Written as DNA, the CDR3 is TGCGCCAGCAGCGGAGGGACTAGCGGAAGCACAGATACGCAGTATTTT. Translation: CASSGGTSGSTDTQYF. The chain is built from TRBV5-1 and TRBJ2-3; 11 nucleotides match TRBD2. Germline CDR1 SGHRS, CDR2 YFSETQ. The CDR3 runs to 16 residues. The trim removed 4 bases at V and 0 bases at J, leaving 4 bases unmatched. Looking up the rest from reference TRBV5-1 and TRBJ2-3 gives the full variable domain: KAGVTQTPRYLIKTRGQQVTLSCSPISGHRSVSWYQQTPGQGLQFLFEYFSETQRNKGNFPGRFSGRQFSNSRSEMNVSTLELGDSALYLCASSGGTSGSTDTQYFGPGTRLTVL.

The gene calls are TRBV27 and TRBJ1-2; D gene ambiguous. The V and J ends lost 3 bases and 3 bases respectively, with 8 bases between them. The CDR3 covers 13 residues. Germline lookup yields CDR1 MNHEY and CDR2 SMNVEV (reference sequence). In DNA, the CDR3 is TGTGCCAGCAGTTTTAGCCAAGACTATGGCTACACCTTC. Its protein is CASSFSQDYGYTF.

The chain carries TRBV28 and TRBJ2-5, with 7 nucleotides matching TRBD1. Germline loops: CDR1 MDHEN, CDR2 SYDVKM. The V and J ends lost 7 bases and 4 bases, in that order; junction bases with no gene match: 15. This CDR3 spans 16 amino acids. The CDR3 here is CASTRWGRGSRETQYF. The CDR3 region has the DNA TGTGCCAGCACCCGATGGGGCAGGGGGTCTCGAGAGACCCAGTACTTC. Combining the CDR3 with reference TRBV28 and TRBJ2-5 gives the whole variable domain DVKVTQSSRYLVKRTGEKVFLECVQDMDHENMFWYRQDPGLGLRLIYFSYDVKMKEKGDIPEGYSVSREKKERFSLILESASTNQTSMYLCASTRWGRGSRETQYFGPGTRLLVL.

The chain has TRBV5-1 and TRBJ1-4; 12 bases line up with TRBD1. This CDR3 contains 18 residues. CDR1 and CDR2 from the germline V gene are SGHRS and YFSETQ. Losses at the gene ends were 3 bases for V and 11 bases for J; bases not matched to a gene: 17. CDR3 bases: TGCGCCAGCAGCTCCAACCCGGGACAGGGGGCGAATTCAAGGAAACTGTTTTTT. Protein sequence: CASSSNPGQGANSRKLFF. Complete variable domain (other parts from reference TRBV5-1 and TRBJ1-4): KAGVTQTPRYLIKTRGQQVTLSCSPISGHRSVSWYQQTPGQGLQFLFEYFSETQRNKGNFPGRFSGRQFSNSRSEMNVSTLELGDSALYLCASSSNPGQGANSRKLFFGSGTQLSVL.

This clone was seen only once. The chain has TRBV3-1 (or the pseudogene TRBV3-2) and TRBJ2-2, with 7 bases matching TRBD2. Unmatched junction bases numbered 5, after V lost 2 bases and J lost 2 bases. This CDR3 has 16 amino acids. Per the germline V gene, CDR1 is LGHDT and CDR2 is YNNKEL (reference sequence). DNA of the CDR3: TGTGCCAGCAGCCAAACGGGAGGCTTTAACACCGGGGAGCTGTTTTTT. This sequence encodes CASSQTGGFNTGELFF.

This chain connects TRBV6-2 or TRBV6-3 to TRBJ1-1, with D perhaps TRBD1 (5 bases). Trimming cost V 2 bases and J 1 base, with 5 bases left between them. The CDR3 extends over 13 amino acids. Looked up from germline, CDR1 is MNHEY and CDR2 is SVGEGT. The CDR3 sequence is CASSYRGNTEAFF. CDR3 in DNA: TGTGCCAGCAGTTACAGGGGGAACACTGAAGCTTTCTTT.

This clone was detected many times. This chain connects TRBV7-2 to TRBJ2-7, with D hard to call. This CDR3 is 15 amino acids long. CDR1 and CDR2 (germline): SGHTA, FQGNSA. V was cut by 2 bases and J by 2 bases, with 13 bases left in between. CDR3 region: CASSLKLGLAYEQYF. Here the CDR3 DNA reads TGTGCCAGCAGCTTAAAGCTAGGATTAGCCTACGAGCAGTACTTC.

CDR3 residues: CASSPQFGQGNYEQYF. The CDR3 DNA reads as TGTGCCAGCAGCCCCCAATTCGGACAGGGGAACTACGAGCAGTACTTC. The chain recombines TRBV7-9 with TRBJ2-7, with 9 positions matching TRBD1. This CDR3 has 16 residues. Germline V gene lookup returns CDR1 SEHNR and CDR2 FQNEAQ (reference sequence). V was clipped by 5 bases and J by 3 bases; unmatched bases: 11.

The rearrangement links TRBV5-6 to TRBJ1-2, with TRBD1 matching over 11 bases. This CDR3 contains 16 residues. V gave up 2 bases and J gave up 3 bases; unmatched junction bases: 6. The germline CDR1 and CDR2 sequences are SGHDT and YYEEEE. As DNA, the CDR3 is TGTGCCAGCAGCTTCGGGACAGGGGGATCCTACTATGGCTACACCTTC. The encoded protein is CASSFGTGGSYYGYTF.

A remark on this clone: Within the sample, other DNA sequences also encode this same CDR3. The rearrangement links TRBV7-6 to TRBJ2-3; 14 bases fit TRBD2. The junction had 2 bases not matched to a gene; V was cut back by 3 bases and J by 0 bases. CDR1 and CDR2 (germline): SGHVS, FNYEAQ. The CDR3 is 17 residues long. This chain's CDR3 is CASSFRLAGGSTDTQYF. Written as DNA, the CDR3 is TGTGCCAGCAGCTTTCGACTAGCGGGGGGGAGCACAGATACGCAGTATTTT.

This rearrangement joins TRBV14 to TRBJ1-2; 10 bases match TRBD1. Germline loops: CDR1 SGHDN, CDR2 FVKESK. This CDR3 comprises 17 residues. Trimming at V came to 5 bases and at J to 6 bases, leaving 15 bases not matched to a gene. CDR3: CASSEGDRGLLRHGYTF. The CDR3 nucleotides are TGTGCCAGCAGCGAAGGGGACAGGGGTCTACTAAGGCATGGCTACACCTTC.

The chain uses TRBV27 and TRBJ1-6; no firm D call. Deletions cut 5 bases from V and 6 bases from J, with 11 bases between. The CDR3 runs 14 residues. Germline CDR1 is MNHEY and CDR2 is SMNVEV (reference sequence). CDR3 sequence: CASSPRLGNSPLHF. The CDR3 DNA reads as TGTGCCAGCAGTCCAAGACTGGGTAATTCACCCCTCCACTTT.

J is TRBJ2-7 and V is TRBV3-1 (or the pseudogene TRBV3-2); possibly TRBD1 for D (6 bases). The V gene's germline CDR1 is LGHDT and CDR2 YNNKEL (reference sequence). The ends were cut back, 5 bases at V and 2 bases at J, with 13 bases in the middle. The CDR3 contains 14 residues. CDR3 amino acids: CASSGRDIAYEQYF. Here the CDR3 DNA reads TGTGCCAGCAGCGGCCGGGACATTGCCTACGAGCAGTACTTC.

In its sample, this clone was seen a few times. The chain recombines TRBV19 with TRBJ2-7; 7 bases agree with TRBD2. Germline V gene data show CDR1 as LNHDA and CDR2 as SQIVND (reference sequence). The CDR3 consists of 13 residues. Trimming at V came to 4 bases and at J to 2 bases, leaving 2 bases not matched to a gene. Here the CDR3 DNA reads TGTGCCAGTAGTAGGCGGGAGACCTACGAGCAGTACTTC. Translation: CASSRRETYEQYF.

This clone was seen only once. The chain joins TRBV11-1 to TRBJ1-2; D ambiguous. CDR3 length: 13 amino acids. The V gene lost 3 bases and the J gene lost 5 bases, with 10 bases spanning the gap. CDR1 and CDR2 (germline): SGHAT, FQDESV (reference sequence). The CDR3 DNA reads TGTGCCAGCAGCTTCCGAGAAGAGTATGGCTACACCTTC. Translation: CASSFREEYGYTF.

The chain links TRBV7-9 to TRBJ1-6; a possible D gene is TRBD1 (6 bases). This CDR3 is 18 amino acids long. Germline loops: CDR1 SEHNR, CDR2 FQNEAQ (reference sequence). Trimming pared 1 base from V and 0 bases from J, leaving 13 bases between. The CDR3 here is CASSLEGGLSSYNSPLHF. Written as DNA, the CDR3 is TGTGCCAGCAGCTTAGAGGGGGGGCTGTCCTCCTATAATTCACCCCTCCACTTT.

The V call is TRBV6-5, the J call TRBJ2-5, with TRBD1 matching 10 bases. The V segment lost 7 bases and the J segment 7 bases; nucleotides outside the gene matches: 9. Germline loops: CDR1 MNHEY, CDR2 SVGAGI. This CDR3 has 14 residues. CDR3 coding DNA: TGTGCCAGCACCGACAGGGGGCTCTCTGGGACCCAGTACTTC. It yields the protein CASTDRGLSGTQYF.

The chain is built from TRBV11-2 and TRBJ2-1; D possibly corresponds to TRBD2 (6 bases). The germline V gene has CDR1 SGHAT and CDR2 FQNNGV. The CDR3 loop spans 16 amino acids. The V end was cut by 1 base, the J end by 9 bases, with 19 bases between. The CDR3 DNA is TGTGCCAGCAGCTTAGGTTCGCGGGTTGTCGGGGGTGAGCAGTTCTTC. Amino acids: CASSLGSRVVGGEQFF.

The chain joins TRBV28 to TRBJ2-2, with D perhaps matching TRBD1 (5 bases). Trimming stripped 4 bases from V and 4 bases from J, with 13 bases between. The CDR3 runs to 15 residues. The germline V gene encodes CDR1 MDHEN and CDR2 SYDVKM. The CDR3 loop reads CASSWFQGSTGELFF. CDR3 DNA: TGTGCCAGCAGTTGGTTTCAGGGCAGCACCGGGGAGCTGTTTTTT.

This clone was recorded only once. The chain is built from TRBV7-8 and TRBJ2-3, with D tentatively TRBD1 (5 bases). The V and J ends lost 2 bases and 5 bases respectively, with 14 bases between them. CDR3 length: 15 amino acids. Per the germline V gene, CDR1 is SGHVS and CDR2 is FQNEAQ. CDR3 amino acids: CASSLLNQGKDTQYF. CDR3 bases: TGTGCCAGCAGCTTATTGAATCAGGGCAAAGATACGCAGTATTTT. Drawing the rest from reference TRBV7-8 and TRBJ2-3, the complete variable domain is GAGVSQSPRYKVAKRGQDVALRCDPISGHVSLFWYQQALGQGPEFLTYFQNEAQLDKSGLPSDRFFAERPEGSVSTLKIQRTQQEDSAVYLCASSLLNQGKDTQYFGPGTRLTVL.

The rearrangement uses TRBV19 and TRBJ2-7, with D possibly matching TRBD2 (6 bases). V was shortened by 3 bases and J by 3 bases, with 12 bases between the two germline ends. Germline V CDR1 and CDR2: LNHDA, SQIVND (reference sequence). CDR3 size: 14 residues. The CDR3 sequence is CASSMGTGDYEQYF. Written as DNA, the CDR3 is TGTGCCAGTAGTATGGGGACTGGAGACTACGAGCAGTACTTC.